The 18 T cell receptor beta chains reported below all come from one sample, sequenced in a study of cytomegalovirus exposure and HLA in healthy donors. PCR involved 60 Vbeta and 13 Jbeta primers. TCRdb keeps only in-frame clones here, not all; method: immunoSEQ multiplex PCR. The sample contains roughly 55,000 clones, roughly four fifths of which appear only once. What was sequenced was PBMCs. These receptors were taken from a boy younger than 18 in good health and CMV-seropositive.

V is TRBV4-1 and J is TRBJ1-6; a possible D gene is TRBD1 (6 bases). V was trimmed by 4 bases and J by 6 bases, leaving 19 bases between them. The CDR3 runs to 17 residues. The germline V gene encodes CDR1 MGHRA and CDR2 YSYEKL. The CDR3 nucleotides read TGCGCCAGCAGCCGTTACAGGGAGGGGAGTCTTAATTCACCCCTCCACTTT. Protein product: CASSRYREGSLNSPLHF.

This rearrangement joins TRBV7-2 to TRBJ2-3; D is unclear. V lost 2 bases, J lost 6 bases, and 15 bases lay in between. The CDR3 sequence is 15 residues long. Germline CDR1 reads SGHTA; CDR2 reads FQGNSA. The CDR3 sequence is CASSLQTQARDTQYF. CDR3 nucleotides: TGTGCCAGCAGCTTACAAACTCAAGCCAGGGATACGCAGTATTTT.

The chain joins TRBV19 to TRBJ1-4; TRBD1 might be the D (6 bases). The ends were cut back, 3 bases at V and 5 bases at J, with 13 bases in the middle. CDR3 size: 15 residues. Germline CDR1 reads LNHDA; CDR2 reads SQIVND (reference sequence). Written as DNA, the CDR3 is TGTGCCAGTAGTATCGGTGGACAGAAGAATGAAAAACTGTTTTTT. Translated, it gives CASSIGGQKNEKLFF.

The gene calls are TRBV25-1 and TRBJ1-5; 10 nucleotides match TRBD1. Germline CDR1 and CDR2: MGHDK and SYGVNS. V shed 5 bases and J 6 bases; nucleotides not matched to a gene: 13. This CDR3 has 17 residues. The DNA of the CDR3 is TGTGCCAGCAGTTCATCGTCCGGGACAGGGGCCAGTCAGCCCCAGCATTTT. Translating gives CASSSSSGTGASQPQHF.

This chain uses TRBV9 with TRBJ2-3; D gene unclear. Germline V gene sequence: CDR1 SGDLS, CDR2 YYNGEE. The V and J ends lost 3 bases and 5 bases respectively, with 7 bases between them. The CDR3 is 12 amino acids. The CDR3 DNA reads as TGTGCCAGCAGCGGGGCCCTAGATACGCAGTATTTT. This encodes CASSGALDTQYF.

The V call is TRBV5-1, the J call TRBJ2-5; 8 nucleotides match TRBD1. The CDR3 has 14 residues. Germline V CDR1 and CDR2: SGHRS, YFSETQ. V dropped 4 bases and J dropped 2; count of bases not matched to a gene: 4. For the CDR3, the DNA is TGCGCCAGCAGCCATTGGACAGGGCAAGAGACCCAGTACTTC. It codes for CASSHWTGQETQYF.

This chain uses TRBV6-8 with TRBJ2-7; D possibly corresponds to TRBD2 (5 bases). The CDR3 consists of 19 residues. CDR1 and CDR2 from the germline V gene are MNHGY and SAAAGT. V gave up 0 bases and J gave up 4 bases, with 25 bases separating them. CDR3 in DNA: TGTGCCAGCAGTTACTCGTTACCCCTAGAAACTAGGCCCCCTTACGAGCAGTACTTC. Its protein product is CASSYSLPLETRPPYEQYF.

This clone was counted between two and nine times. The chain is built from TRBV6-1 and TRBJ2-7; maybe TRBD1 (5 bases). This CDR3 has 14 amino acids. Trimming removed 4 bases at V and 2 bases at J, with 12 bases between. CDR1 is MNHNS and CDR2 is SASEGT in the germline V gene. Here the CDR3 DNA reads TGTGCCAGCAGTGTGACAGTAGGGGCCTACGAGCAGTACTTC. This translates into CASSVTVGAYEQYF.

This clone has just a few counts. CDR3 nucleotides: TGTGCCAGCAGCTTCAGTTCCGGGACAAAAATCTACGAGCAGTACTTC. This translates into CASSFSSGTKIYEQYF. V gene TRBV5-5 combines with J gene TRBJ2-7, with D tentatively TRBD1 (6 bases). The CDR3 is 16 residues long. V lost 2 bases and J 3 bases, leaving 18 bases between the germline ends. Germline assignment: CDR1 SGHKS and CDR2 YYEKEE (reference sequence).

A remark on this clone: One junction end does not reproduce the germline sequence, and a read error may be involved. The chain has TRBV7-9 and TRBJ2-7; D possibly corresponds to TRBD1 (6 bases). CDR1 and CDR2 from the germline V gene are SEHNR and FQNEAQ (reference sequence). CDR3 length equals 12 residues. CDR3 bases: TGTTCCAGCAGTTCTACAGGGCGCGAGCAGTACTTC. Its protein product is CSSSSTGREQYF.

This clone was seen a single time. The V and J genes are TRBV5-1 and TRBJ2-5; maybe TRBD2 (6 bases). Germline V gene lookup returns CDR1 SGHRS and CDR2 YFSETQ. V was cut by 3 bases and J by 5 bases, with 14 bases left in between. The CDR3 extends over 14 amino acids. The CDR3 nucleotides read TGCGCCAGCAGCTCAAACGGGGGACCTGAGACCCAGTACTTC. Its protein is CASSSNGGPETQYF.

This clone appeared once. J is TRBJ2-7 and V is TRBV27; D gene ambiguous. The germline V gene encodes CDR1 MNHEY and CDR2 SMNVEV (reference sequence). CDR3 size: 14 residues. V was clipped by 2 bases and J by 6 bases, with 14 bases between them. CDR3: CASSLGQALGEQYF. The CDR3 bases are TGTGCCAGCAGTTTAGGTCAGGCTTTAGGCGAGCAGTACTTC.

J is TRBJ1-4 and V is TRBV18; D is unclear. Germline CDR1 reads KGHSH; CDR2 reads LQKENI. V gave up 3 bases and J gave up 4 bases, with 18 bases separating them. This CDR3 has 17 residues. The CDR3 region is CASSPYMEGAGNEKLFF. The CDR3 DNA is TGTGCCAGCTCACCGTACATGGAAGGTGCGGGTAATGAAAAACTGTTTTTT.

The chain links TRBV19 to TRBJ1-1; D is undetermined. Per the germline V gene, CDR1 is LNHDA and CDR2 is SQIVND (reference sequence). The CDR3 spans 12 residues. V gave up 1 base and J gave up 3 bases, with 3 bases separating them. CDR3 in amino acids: CASSIADTEAFF. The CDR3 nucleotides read TGTGCCAGTAGTATAGCGGACACTGAAGCTTTCTTT.

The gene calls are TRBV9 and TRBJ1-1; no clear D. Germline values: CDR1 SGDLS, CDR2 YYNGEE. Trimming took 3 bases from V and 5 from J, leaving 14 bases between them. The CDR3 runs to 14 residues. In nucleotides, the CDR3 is TGTGCCAGCAGCGCTGAGGACGGGGAGACTGAAGCTTTCTTT. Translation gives CASSAEDGETEAFF.

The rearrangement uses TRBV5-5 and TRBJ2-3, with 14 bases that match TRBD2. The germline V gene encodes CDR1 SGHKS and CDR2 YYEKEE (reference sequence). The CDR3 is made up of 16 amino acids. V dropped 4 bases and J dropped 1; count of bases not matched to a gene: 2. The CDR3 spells CASSAGLAGGTDTQYF. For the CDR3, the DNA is TGTGCCAGCAGCGCGGGACTAGCGGGGGGCACAGATACGCAGTATTTT.

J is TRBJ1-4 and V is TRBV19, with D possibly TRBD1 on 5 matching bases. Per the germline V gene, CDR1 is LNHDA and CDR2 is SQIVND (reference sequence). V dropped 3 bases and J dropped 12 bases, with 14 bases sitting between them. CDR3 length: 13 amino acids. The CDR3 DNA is TGTGCCAGTAGTATTAGGGGAACGACCGAACTGTTTTTT. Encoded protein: CASSIRGTTELFF.

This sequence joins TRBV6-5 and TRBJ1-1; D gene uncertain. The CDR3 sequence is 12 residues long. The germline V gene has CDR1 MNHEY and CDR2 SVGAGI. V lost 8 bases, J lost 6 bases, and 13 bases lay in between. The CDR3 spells CASQSGRAEAFF. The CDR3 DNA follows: TGTGCCAGCCAGTCGGGAAGGGCTGAAGCTTTCTTT.